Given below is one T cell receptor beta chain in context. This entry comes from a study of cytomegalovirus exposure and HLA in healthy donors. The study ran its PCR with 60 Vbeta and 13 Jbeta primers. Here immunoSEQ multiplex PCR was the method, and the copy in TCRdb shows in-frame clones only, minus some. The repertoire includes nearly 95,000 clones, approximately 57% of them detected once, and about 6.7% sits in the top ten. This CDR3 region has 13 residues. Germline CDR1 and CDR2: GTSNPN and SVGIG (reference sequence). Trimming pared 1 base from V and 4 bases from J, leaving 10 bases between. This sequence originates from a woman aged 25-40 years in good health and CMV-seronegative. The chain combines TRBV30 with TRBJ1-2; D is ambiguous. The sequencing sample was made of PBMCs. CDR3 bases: TGTGCCTGGAGTGAAATGAACTTCTATGGCTACACCTTC. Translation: CAWSEMNFYGYTF. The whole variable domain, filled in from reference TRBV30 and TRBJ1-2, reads SQTIHQWPATLVQPVGSPLSLECTVEGTSNPNLYWYRQAAGRGLQLLFYSVGIGQISSEVPQNLSASRPQDRQFILSSKKLLLSDSGFYLCAWSEMNFYGYTFGSGTRLTVV.